This TCR beta chain was sequenced for a study of T cell responses to AZD1222 COVID-19 vaccine. The repertoire was sequenced with immunoSEQ multiplex PCR; TCRdb's copy has only in-frame clones and lacks some. The table has 150,000 to 200,000 clones, about 91% seen once; the top ten hold 2% to 2.5%. The CDR3 totals 13 residues. V was clipped by 6 bases and J by 4 bases, with 12 bases between them. The sequence came from an adult in good health. V gene TRBV12-3 or TRBV12-4 combines with J gene TRBJ2-5, with D uncertain. The sample in question was peripheral blood, obtained on day 0 of AZD1222 vaccination. The CDR3, as DNA: TGTGCCAGCAGAGAAGCAGGTACAGAGACCCAGTACTTC. As protein: CASREAGTETQYF.